The 23 T cell receptor beta chains given below trace back to one sample, sequenced in a study of cytomegalovirus exposure and HLA in healthy donors. Both 60 Vbeta primers and 13 Jbeta primers went into the PCR. Here immunoSEQ multiplex PCR was the method, and the copy in TCRdb shows in-frame clones only, minus some. Counted here are some 150,000 clones, 74% occurring once; the ten biggest clones make up more than 3.5%. The sequenced sample was PBMCs. The receptors originated from a man between 18 and 29 years old in good health and CMV-seropositive.

The J gene is TRBJ1-1, the V gene TRBV7-2; no clear D gene. This CDR3 contains 17 residues. With 0 bases removed from V and 0 bases from J, the gap between germline ends came to 14 bases. Germline V gene data show CDR1 as SGHTA and CDR2 as FQGNSA. The chain's CDR3 is CASSLARSSGLNTEAFF. The CDR3 DNA reads as TGTGCCAGCAGCTTAGCGCGCTCTTCGGGTCTGAACACTGAAGCTTTCTTT.

The chain combines TRBV9 with TRBJ1-4; D uncertain. This CDR3 contains 13 residues. V lost 4 bases and J lost 7, with 11 bases in between. From germline, CDR1 is SGDLS and CDR2 YYNGEE. The CDR3 here is CASSRGAGEKLFF. As DNA, the CDR3 is TGTGCCAGCAGCCGCGGCGCTGGTGAAAAACTGTTTTTT.

V and J are TRBV19 and TRBJ2-1, with D perhaps matching TRBD1 (5 bases). Germline V lookup: CDR1 LNHDA, CDR2 SQIVND (reference sequence). The CDR3 has 11 amino acids. V was trimmed by 10 bases and J by 2 bases, leaving 6 bases between them. CDR3 sequence: CATRAYNEQFF. CDR3 bases: TGTGCCACCAGGGCCTACAATGAGCAGTTCTTC.

The chain recombines TRBV5-1 with TRBJ2-1; no definite D call. CDR1 is SGHRS and CDR2 is YFSETQ in the germline V gene. V was clipped by 7 bases and J by 0 bases, with 14 bases between them. This CDR3 spans 15 amino acids. For the CDR3, the DNA is TGCGCCAGCGTCCCTCACTCGGGCTCCTACAATGAGCAGTTCTTC. This gives the protein CASVPHSGSYNEQFF.

This clone was counted only a few times. The gene calls are TRBV5-6 and TRBJ2-3, with D maybe TRBD2 (7 bases). The ends were cut back, 3 bases at V and 4 bases at J, with 12 bases in the middle. The CDR3 runs to 14 residues. Per germline, CDR1 SGHDT and CDR2 YYEEEE. The CDR3 nucleotides are TGTGCCAGCAGCTCCTGGGGGGGCGCAGATACGCAGTATTTT. Its protein product is CASSSWGGADTQYF.

J is TRBJ2-1 and V is TRBV2, with no clear D. The germline V and J ends were trimmed by 3 bases and 1 base, with 7 bases remaining between them. The CDR3 has 14 residues. CDR1 and CDR2 (germline): SNHLY, FYNNEI. CDR3 coding DNA: TGTGCCAGCAGTGATGTCCTTTCCTACAATGAGCAGTTCTTC. Translating it yields CASSDVLSYNEQFF.

The chain recombines TRBV9 with TRBJ2-7; possibly TRBD2 for D (6 bases). Germline V gene data show CDR1 as SGDLS and CDR2 as YYNGEE. Trimming pared 0 bases from V and 1 base from J, leaving 32 bases between. This CDR3 has 22 amino acids. The CDR3: CASSVGEVVGSRGVRRSYEQYF. CDR3 nucleotide sequence: TGTGCCAGCAGCGTAGGGGAGGTTGTCGGTTCCCGCGGGGTTCGTAGGTCCTACGAGCAGTACTTC.

The rearrangement links TRBV28 to TRBJ1-1; TRBD1 agrees at 8 bases. The CDR3 extends over 16 amino acids. With 1 base clipped from V and 0 bases from J, the junction kept 4 bases outside the gene matches. Germline V gene sequence: CDR1 MDHEN, CDR2 SYDVKM. CDR3 coding DNA: TGTGCCAGCAGTTTATCAGGGGGCAGCCTGAACACTGAAGCTTTCTTT. Its translation is CASSLSGGSLNTEAFF.

This chain links TRBV11-2 with TRBJ1-5; TRBD1 might be the D (5 bases). The CDR3 extends over 13 amino acids. The germline V gene has CDR1 SGHAT and CDR2 FQNNGV. Deletions cut 5 bases from V and 4 bases from J, with 9 bases between. CDR3 sequence: CASSRGLNQPQHF. The DNA for the CDR3 is TGTGCCAGCAGCCGGGGGTTGAATCAGCCCCAGCATTTT.

This clone turned up a few times. V gene TRBV5-4 combines with J gene TRBJ2-1, with 9 bases matching TRBD1. The CDR3 sequence is 15 residues long. V lost 5 bases and J lost 9; bases outside the gene matches: 12. The germline V gene encodes CDR1 SGHNT and CDR2 YYREEE (reference sequence). The CDR3 region is CASRRGGQGRGEQFF. The CDR3 nucleotides read TGTGCCAGCAGAAGGGGGGGACAGGGACGGGGTGAGCAGTTCTTC. Drawing the rest from reference TRBV5-4 and TRBJ2-1, the complete variable domain is ETGVTQSPTHLIKTRGQQVTLRCSSQSGHNTVSWYQQALGQGPQFIFQYYREEENGRGNFPPRFSGLQFPNYSSELNVNALELDDSALYLCASRRGGQGRGEQFFGPGTRLTVL.

J is TRBJ1-5 and V is TRBV2; TRBD1 is a possible D gene (5 bases). The CDR3 runs to 16 residues. V was pared by 4 bases and J by 6 bases, with 19 bases between. The germline CDR1 and CDR2 sequences are SNHLY and FYNNEI. CDR3 in amino acids: CASSGGVGKYSQPQHF. DNA for the CDR3: TGTGCCAGCAGTGGGGGCGTAGGGAAGTATAGTCAGCCCCAGCATTTT.

The V and J genes are TRBV4-1 and TRBJ2-7; possible D gene TRBD1, 5 bases. Trimming removed 4 bases from V and 1 base from J, with 14 bases in between. CDR3 length: 15 amino acids. Germline loops: CDR1 MGHRA, CDR2 YSYEKL. The CDR3 sequence is CASSPIIGASYEQYF. CDR3 coding DNA: TGCGCCAGCAGCCCGATAATTGGGGCTTCCTACGAGCAGTACTTC.

DNA for the CDR3: TGTGCCAGCAGCCCGGGACAGGGCTTCGATCAGCCCCAGCATTTT. Translation gives CASSPGQGFDQPQHF. The rearrangement uses TRBV7-9 and TRBJ1-5; 9 bases map to TRBD1. Per the germline V gene, CDR1 is SEHNR and CDR2 is FQNEAQ (reference sequence). After removal of 5 bases from V and 5 bases from J, the junction contained 7 bases not matched to a gene. The CDR3 has 15 residues.

There are a few counts of this clone. CDR3 DNA: TGCGCCAGCAGCCAAGTGAAAGGGCGGTCGAGGGTCACTGAAGCTTTCTTT. Translating it yields CASSQVKGRSRVTEAFF. The chain joins TRBV4-3 to TRBJ1-1, with D uncertain. The CDR3 spans 17 residues. Germline CDR1 is LGHNA and CDR2 is YSLEER. V was pared by 1 base and J by 4 bases, with 19 bases between.

This clone was detected a few times. CDR3 sequence (DNA): TGTGCCACCAGCAGACCCCCGGAAAAGACTGAGCAGTACTTC. The encoded protein is CATSRPPEKTEQYF. V gene TRBV15 combines with J gene TRBJ2-7; D is undetermined. Germline V gene data show CDR1 as LNHNV and CDR2 as YYDKDF (reference sequence). CDR3 length: 14 residues. Trimming shortened V by 2 bases and J by 7 bases, and 15 bases separated the two germline ends.

The CDR3 nucleotides read TGTGCCAGTAGTTTGGGGGGTTCAACCTACGAGCAGTACTTC. Its translation: CASSLGGSTYEQYF. V is TRBV19 and J is TRBJ2-7; a weak D match, TRBD2 (6 bases). This CDR3 is built from 14 residues. Germline CDR1 reads LNHDA; CDR2 reads SQIVND (reference sequence). Trimming cost V 5 bases and J 2 bases, with 13 bases left between them.

The sample holds one count of this clone. The rearrangement joins TRBV7-2 to TRBJ1-2; 10 positions agree with TRBD1. Germline trimming cut 4 bases from V and 4 bases from J; bases unmatched to any gene: 12. Germline assignment: CDR1 SGHTA and CDR2 FQGNSA. The CDR3 contains 17 residues. The CDR3 region is CASSSGTGATTAYGYTF. The CDR3 nucleotides read TGTGCCAGCAGCTCCGGGACAGGGGCGACTACCGCCTATGGCTACACCTTC.

The chain carries TRBV18 and TRBJ1-5, with 8 bases aligning to TRBD1. Germline CDR1 KGHSH, CDR2 LQKENI. This CDR3 region has 14 residues. J lost 5 bases, V lost 3 bases, and 3 bases had no gene match. CDR3 residues: CASSPSGGDQPQHF. In DNA, the CDR3 is TGTGCCAGCTCACCCTCAGGGGGCGATCAGCCCCAGCATTTT.

The chain uses TRBV6-5 and TRBJ2-3; D may be TRBD2 (5 bases). Germline V gene sequence: CDR1 MNHEY, CDR2 SVGAGI. There are 15 residues in the CDR3. Trimming cost V 1 base and J 1 base, with 9 bases left between them. The DNA for the CDR3 is TGTGCCAGCAGTTACTTAGCGCGTGGCACAGATACGCAGTATTTT. Protein: CASSYLARGTDTQYF.

This chain joins TRBV9 and TRBJ1-4; 8 bases match TRBD1. V was clipped by 4 bases and J by 8 bases; unmatched bases: 10. CDR1 is SGDLS and CDR2 is YYNGEE in the germline V gene. CDR3 length: 15 amino acids. The CDR3 is CASSTGQGRGEKLFF. The CDR3 DNA follows: TGTGCCAGCAGCACCGGACAGGGACGAGGGGAAAAACTGTTTTTT. The full variable domain, with the rest looked up from reference TRBV9 and TRBJ1-4, is DSGVTQTPKHLITATGQRVTLRCSPRSGDLSVYWYQQSLDQGLQFLIQYYNGEERAKGNILERFSAQQFPDLHSELNLSSLELGDSALYFCASSTGQGRGEKLFFGSGTQLSVL.

The sample holds a few counts of this clone. The sample has other DNA sequences that encode this CDR3 too. The chain employs TRBV5-1 and TRBJ1-3; TRBD1 matches at 7 bases. This CDR3 contains 15 residues. Per germline, CDR1 SGHRS and CDR2 YFSETQ. V lost 4 bases, J lost 3 bases, and 7 bases stayed unmatched. DNA of the CDR3: TGCGCCAGCAGCCGTACAGGGGATGGTGGAAACACCATATATTTT. This gives the protein CASSRTGDGGNTIYF.

The V call is TRBV19, the J call TRBJ2-5, with 7 bases identical to TRBD1. CDR1 and CDR2 (germline): LNHDA, SQIVND (reference sequence). The CDR3 contains 16 residues. Unmatched junction bases numbered 9, after V lost 4 bases and J lost 1 base. CDR3 DNA sequence: TGTGCCAGTAGTACTATGACAGGGCCGGTCCAAGAGACCCAGTACTTC. Translation: CASSTMTGPVQETQYF.

The chain uses TRBV27 and TRBJ1-2; D might be TRBD1 (6 bases). Germline V gene sequence: CDR1 MNHEY, CDR2 SMNVEV (reference sequence). The length of the CDR3 is 14 residues. Between the trimmed V and J ends, which lost 2 bases and 5 bases, there was a span of 12 bases. This CDR3 reads CASSLSTGRYGYTF. The CDR3 DNA reads as TGTGCCAGCAGTTTAAGTACAGGGAGATATGGCTACACCTTC.